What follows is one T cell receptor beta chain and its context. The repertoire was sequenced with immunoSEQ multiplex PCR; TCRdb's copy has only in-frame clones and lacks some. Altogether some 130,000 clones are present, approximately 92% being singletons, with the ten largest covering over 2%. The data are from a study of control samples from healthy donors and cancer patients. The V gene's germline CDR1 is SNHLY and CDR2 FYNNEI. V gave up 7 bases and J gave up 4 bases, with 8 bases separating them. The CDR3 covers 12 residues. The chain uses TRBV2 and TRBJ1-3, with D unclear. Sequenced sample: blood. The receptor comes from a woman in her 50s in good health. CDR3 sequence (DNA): TGTGCCAGCAAGCCCCCCGGAAACACCATATATTTT. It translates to CASKPPGNTIYF.